This record concerns one T cell receptor beta chain sequence. This sample stems from a study of control samples from healthy donors and cancer patients. Trimming took 4 bases from V and 8 from J, leaving 17 bases between them. CDR1 is GTSNPN and CDR2 is SVGIG in the germline V gene (reference sequence). This CDR3 is 13 amino acids long. The assay was immunoSEQ multiplex PCR, and TCRdb's table has in-frame clones only and misses some. Found here are 100,000 to 150,000 clones, around 90% of them singletons; the top ten hold 2% to 2.5%. The receptor was derived from a man aged 18 to 29 in good health. The rearrangement links TRBV30 to TRBJ1-2; the D gene is possibly TRBD1 (5 bases). The source material was blood. Here the CDR3 DNA reads TGTGCCTGGACCGCCGGGACGCCTTCCGGCTACACCTTC. It specifies CAWTAGTPSGYTF.